One and the same sample provided the 14 T cell receptor beta chains below, sequenced in a study of beta chain features in type 1 diabetes. General observations from the study: Moderate but significant shortening of TCRB CDR3s was recorded in all four CD4+ subsets from Type 1 diabetes patients.

For these TCRs, the target antigens are not known. The entirety of the isolated RNA underwent reverse transcription, so expressed TCRB transcripts were sequenced. The repertoire was sequenced with immunoSEQ multiplex PCR; TCRdb's copy has only in-frame clones and lacks some. The sample yields 400,000 or so clones, around a tenth seen once. The sequencing input was central memory CD4+ T cells from blood. The receptor set was obtained from a man in his thirties or forties with type 1 diabetes.

The sample holds many counts of this clone. This chain connects TRBV7-2 to TRBJ2-1; D is unclear. The CDR3 runs 13 residues. Germline CDR1 is SGHTA and CDR2 is FQGNSA. V lost 9 bases to trimming and J lost 4 bases, with 13 bases between them. The CDR3: CASSDGAYNEQFF. CDR3 coding DNA: TGTGCCAGTTCGGACGGCGCTTACAATGAGCAGTTCTTC.

This clone was counted only a few times. The gene calls are TRBV6-5 and TRBJ1-3; D might be TRBD1 (6 bases). Germline CDR1 reads MNHEY; CDR2 reads SVGAGI. V lost 6 bases to trimming and J lost 2 bases, with 14 bases between them. The CDR3 totals 15 residues. The CDR3 reads CASSRTETAGNTIYF. CDR3 nucleotide sequence: TGTGCCAGCAGCCGGACAGAGACTGCTGGAAACACCATATATTTT.

This chain connects TRBV5-1 to TRBJ1-4; D not certain. Germline V gives CDR1 SGHRS, CDR2 YFSETQ. Trimming cost V 4 bases and J 10 bases, with 23 bases left between them. This CDR3 is 16 amino acids long. CDR3 sequence (DNA): TGCGCCAGCAGCCCCACCTCCAGCAGCCTGGCCCTAAAACTGTTTTTT. Residues: CASSPTSSSLALKLFF.

The V gene is TRBV10-3, the J gene TRBJ1-2; 8 bases align to TRBD1. The CDR3 extends over 16 amino acids. Germline CDR1 reads ENHRY; CDR2 reads SYGVKD. Losses at the gene ends were 7 bases for V and 7 bases for J; bases not matched to a gene: 17. The CDR3 sequence: CAITGGGTGKQVGYTF. The DNA of the CDR3 is TGTGCCATCACCGGAGGCGGGACAGGCAAACAGGTTGGCTACACCTTC.

This clone showed up many times. The rearrangement uses TRBV6-1 and TRBJ2-6; D not certain. The length of the CDR3 is 14 residues. The V gene's germline CDR1 is MNHNS and CDR2 SASEGT. V shed 6 bases and J shed 2 bases, with 8 bases lying between them. CDR3 coding DNA: TGTGCCAGCAGCGACCTCCCTGGGGCCAACGTCCTGACTTTC. This encodes CASSDLPGANVLTF.

The chain is built from TRBV7-2 and TRBJ1-2; D remains ambiguous. CDR3 size: 15 residues. Per the germline V gene, CDR1 is SGHTA and CDR2 is FQGNSA. V lost 2 bases, J lost 3 bases, and 13 bases lay in between. CDR3: CASSLFRESHYGYTF. Here the CDR3 DNA reads TGTGCCAGCAGCTTATTTAGGGAGTCGCACTATGGCTACACCTTC.

This clone occurred a few times. This sample includes further DNA sequences coding for the same CDR3. V is TRBV6-5 and J is TRBJ2-5; no firm D call. CDR3 length: 11 amino acids. V lost 2 bases and J 5 bases, leaving 3 bases between the germline ends. Germline V lookup: CDR1 MNHEY, CDR2 SVGAGI. CDR3 DNA: TGTGCCAGCAGTTACGGTGAGACCCAGTACTTC. Translation: CASSYGETQYF.

This clone was found a few times. V and J are TRBV7-2 and TRBJ1-5; perhaps TRBD1 as D (5 bases). V was pared by 6 bases and J by 8 bases, with 23 bases between. CDR1 SGHTA and CDR2 FQGNSA come from the germline V gene. This CDR3 contains 16 residues. CDR3 nucleotides: TGTGCCAGCAGTTCAATCACCGGGACCCACGAGGAGCCCCAGCATTTT. Residues: CASSSITGTHEEPQHF.

The V and J genes are TRBV6-5 and TRBJ2-1; 9 nucleotides agree with TRBD2. The V segment lost 2 bases and the J segment 9 bases; nucleotides outside the gene matches: 2. CDR1 and CDR2 from the germline V gene are MNHEY and SVGAGI. This CDR3 has 13 amino acids. CDR3 nucleotide sequence: TGTGCCAGCAGTTACGGACTAGCGAGTGAGCAGTTCTTC. Translated, it gives CASSYGLASEQFF.

This clone came up many times. This chain links TRBV4-2 with TRBJ2-5, with 12 bases matching TRBD2. Germline trimming cut 1 base from V and 2 bases from J; bases unmatched to any gene: 2. The germline CDR1 and CDR2 sequences are LGHNA and YNFKEQ. This CDR3 is 16 amino acids long. CDR3 sequence: CASSQGTSGVQETQYF. CDR3 sequence (DNA): TGTGCCAGCAGCCAAGGGACTAGCGGGGTACAAGAGACCCAGTACTTC.

This chain uses TRBV6-5 with TRBJ1-3, with unresolved D. Trimming stripped 1 base from V and 7 bases from J, with 14 bases between. The CDR3 consists of 15 residues. The V gene's germline CDR1 is MNHEY and CDR2 SVGAGI. CDR3 coding DNA: TGTGCCAGCAGTTACTATGCCGGGAGCGGTAACACCATATATTTT. Its translation is CASSYYAGSGNTIYF.

There are a few counts of this clone. The chain is built from TRBV5-1 and TRBJ1-4, with D possibly matching TRBD1 (6 bases). Trimming cost V 4 bases and J 0 bases, with 19 bases left between them. CDR1 and CDR2 from the germline V gene are SGHRS and YFSETQ. The CDR3 loop spans 18 amino acids. CDR3 bases: TGCGCCAGCAGCCCAGGGGACATTGGGGCGCCAACTAATGAAAAACTGTTTTTT. The encoded protein is CASSPGDIGAPTNEKLFF.

This clone was detected only a few times. V usage is TRBV19 and J usage is TRBJ2-5; tentative D call: TRBD1 (6 bases). Germline V lookup: CDR1 LNHDA, CDR2 SQIVND (reference sequence). The germline V and J ends were trimmed by 2 bases and 3 bases, with 10 bases remaining between them. This CDR3 has 14 amino acids. This CDR3 is CASSIMAGEETQYF. The CDR3 nucleotides read TGTGCCAGTAGTATAATGGCAGGGGAAGAGACCCAGTACTTC.

V and J are TRBV29-1 and TRBJ1-5; 12 bases agree with TRBD1. Germline values: CDR1 SQVTM, CDR2 ANQGSEA. CDR3 length: 14 residues. Unmatched junction bases numbered 4, after V lost 4 bases and J lost 6 bases. CDR3 loop: CSVGGQGASQPQHF. Here the CDR3 DNA reads TGCAGCGTTGGGGGACAGGGGGCTAGTCAGCCCCAGCATTTT. Full variable domain (rest looked up from reference TRBV29-1 and TRBJ1-5): SAVISQKPSRDICQRGTSLTIQCQVDSQVTMMFWYRQQPGQSLTLIATANQGSEATYESGFVIDKFPISRPNLTFSTLTVSNMSPEDSSIYLCSVGGQGASQPQHFGDGTRLSIL.